These T cell receptor beta chains were read from a single sample in a study of Graves' ophthalmopathy and Graves' hyperthyroidism. TCRdb processed the multiplex PCR reads anew with MiXCR; each CDR3 protein has one entry. The sample yields over a million distinct CDR3 sequences, about two fifths seen once. The source material was peripheral blood or thyroid tissue (not recorded which). These receptor sequences come from an adult man with Graves' hyperthyroidism. CDR3s include the opening cysteine and the closing phenylalanine or tryptophan. Fields, in order: clone size, V gene, CDR3 length, J gene, D gene, CDR3 DNA, CDR3 protein. D genes are given only for firm matches. Clone size, where shown, is once, few, many, or a class for clones that have expanded.

>many|TRBV12-3/TRBV12-4|14|TRBJ2-5|NA
TGTGCCAGCAGTTTAACGGATTTCCAAGAGACCCAGTACTTC
CASSLTDFQETQYF
>NA|TRBV12-3/TRBV12-4|15|TRBJ1-5|NA
TGTGCCAGCAGTTATCAGGGGTTCAGCAATCAGCCCCAGCATTTT
CASSYQGFSNQPQHF
>many|TRBV14|11|TRBJ2-7|NA
TGTGCCAGCAGCCAAACCTACGAGCAGTACTTC
CASSQTYEQYF
>NA|TRBV6-6|15|TRBJ1-1|NA
TGTGCCAGCTCACAGATGGGGGGGGCCGACACTGAAGCTTTCTTT
CASSQMGGADTEAFF
>NA|TRBV12-3/TRBV12-4|16|TRBJ2-6|NA
TGTGCCAGCACCGGACACGGCTGGGCTGGGGCCAACGTCCTGACTTTC
CASTGHGWAGANVLTF
>few|TRBV9|17|TRBJ2-5|TRBD2
TGTGCCAGCAGCGGAGGGGGTAGCGGGGGACCCCAAGAGACCCAGTACTTC
CASSGGGSGGPQETQYF
>NA|TRBV10-2|13|TRBJ1-1|NA
TGCGCCAGCAGTGAGATCAGTGGCACTGAAGCTTTCTTT
CASSEISGTEAFF
>NA|TRBV19|15|TRBJ1-2|NA
TGTGCCAGTAGTTCCCTCCTCGGACAGTTCTATGGCTACACCTTC
CASSSLLGQFYGYTF
>few|TRBV28|14|TRBJ1-1|TRBD1
TGTGCCACCTATACTCTGGGACAGTACACTGAAGCTTTCTTT
CATYTLGQYTEAFF
>few|TRBV19|14|TRBJ1-1|NA
TGTGCCAGTAGTATTGAGCAGGGAAACACTGAAGCTTTCTTT
CASSIEQGNTEAFF
>NA|TRBV5-1|15|TRBJ1-4|TRBD1
TGCGCCAGCAGCTTGGCCCGGACAGGGAGTGAAAAACTGTTTTTT
CASSLARTGSEKLFF
>NA|TRBV25-1|16|TRBJ2-5|NA
TGTGCCAGCGCCACGGACCCGGACGCCGCTTGGGAGACCCAGTACTTC
CASATDPDAAWETQYF
>many|TRBV5-1|14|TRBJ1-2|TRBD1
TGCGCCAGCAGCGACCGGACAGGGGGCTATGGCTACACCTTC
CASSDRTGGYGYTF
>NA|TRBV29-1|13|TRBJ2-7|TRBD2
TGCAGCGTCGACGCCGGGACTAGCTACGAGCAGTACTTC
CSVDAGTSYEQYF
>few|TRBV14|17|TRBJ2-5|NA
TGTGCCAGCAGCCAAGAAGAGGTGAACCCCGTACTAGAGACCCAGTACTTC
CASSQEEVNPVLETQYF